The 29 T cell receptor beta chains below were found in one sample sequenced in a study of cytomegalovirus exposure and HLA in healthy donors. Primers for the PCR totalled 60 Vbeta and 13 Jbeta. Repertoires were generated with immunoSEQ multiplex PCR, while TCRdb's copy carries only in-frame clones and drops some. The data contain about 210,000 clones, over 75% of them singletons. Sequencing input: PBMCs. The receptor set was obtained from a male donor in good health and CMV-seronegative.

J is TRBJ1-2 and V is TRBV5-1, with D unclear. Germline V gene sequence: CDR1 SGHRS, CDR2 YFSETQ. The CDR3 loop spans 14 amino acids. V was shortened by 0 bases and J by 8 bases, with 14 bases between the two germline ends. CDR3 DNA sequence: TGCGCCAGCAGCTTGGAGGCCCCCCTGGGCGGCTACACCTTC. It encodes CASSLEAPLGGYTF.

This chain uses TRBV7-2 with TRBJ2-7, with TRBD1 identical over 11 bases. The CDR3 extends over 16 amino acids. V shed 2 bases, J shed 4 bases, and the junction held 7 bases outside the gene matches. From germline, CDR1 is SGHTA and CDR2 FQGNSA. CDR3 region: CASSLTWDRGLYEQYF. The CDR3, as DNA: TGTGCCAGCAGCTTAACGTGGGACAGGGGGTTGTACGAGCAGTACTTC.

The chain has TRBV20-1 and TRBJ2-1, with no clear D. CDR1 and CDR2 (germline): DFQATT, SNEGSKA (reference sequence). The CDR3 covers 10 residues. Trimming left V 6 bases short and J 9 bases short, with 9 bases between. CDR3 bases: TGCAGTGCCGGAGTTCGTGAGCAGTTCTTC. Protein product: CSAGVREQFF.

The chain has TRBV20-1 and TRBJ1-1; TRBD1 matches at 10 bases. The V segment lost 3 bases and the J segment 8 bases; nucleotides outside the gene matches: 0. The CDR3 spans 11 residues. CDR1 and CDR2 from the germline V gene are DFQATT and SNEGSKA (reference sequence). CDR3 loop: CSARGQGEAFF. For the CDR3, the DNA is TGCAGTGCTAGGGGACAGGGGGAAGCTTTCTTT.

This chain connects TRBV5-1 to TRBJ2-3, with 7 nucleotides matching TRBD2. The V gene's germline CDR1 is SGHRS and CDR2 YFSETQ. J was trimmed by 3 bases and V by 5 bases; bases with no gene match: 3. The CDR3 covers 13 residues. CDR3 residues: CASSTLATDTQYF. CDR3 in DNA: TGCGCCAGCAGTACACTAGCGACAGATACGCAGTATTTT.

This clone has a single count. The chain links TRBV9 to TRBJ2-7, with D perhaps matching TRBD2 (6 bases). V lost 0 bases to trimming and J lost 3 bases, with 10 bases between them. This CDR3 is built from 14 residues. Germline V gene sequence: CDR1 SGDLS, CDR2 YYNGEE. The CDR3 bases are TGTGCCAGCAGCGTAGACGGGAGTTTCTACGAGCAGTACTTC. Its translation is CASSVDGSFYEQYF.

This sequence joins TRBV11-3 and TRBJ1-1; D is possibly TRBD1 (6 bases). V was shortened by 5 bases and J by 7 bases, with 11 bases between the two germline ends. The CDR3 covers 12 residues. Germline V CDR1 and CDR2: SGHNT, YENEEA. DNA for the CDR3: TGTGCCAGCAGCCAGGGGACGCATGAAGCTTTCTTT. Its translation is CASSQGTHEAFF.

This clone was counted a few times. The CDR3 DNA reads TGTGCCAGCAGATCCTTGGGGGTCCCCGGGGGTGAGCAGTTCTTC. It codes for CASRSLGVPGGEQFF. The chain recombines TRBV27 with TRBJ2-1; D may be TRBD2 (6 bases). Trimming took 6 bases from V and 9 from J, leaving 21 bases between them. This CDR3 spans 15 amino acids. CDR1 is MNHEY and CDR2 is SMNVEV in the germline V gene (reference sequence).

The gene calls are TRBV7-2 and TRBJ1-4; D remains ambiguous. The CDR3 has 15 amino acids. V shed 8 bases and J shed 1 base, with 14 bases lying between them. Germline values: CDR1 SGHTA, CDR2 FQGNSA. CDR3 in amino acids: CASQLVVGTNEKLFF. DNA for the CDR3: TGTGCCAGCCAACTCGTAGTTGGAACTAATGAAAAACTGTTTTTT.

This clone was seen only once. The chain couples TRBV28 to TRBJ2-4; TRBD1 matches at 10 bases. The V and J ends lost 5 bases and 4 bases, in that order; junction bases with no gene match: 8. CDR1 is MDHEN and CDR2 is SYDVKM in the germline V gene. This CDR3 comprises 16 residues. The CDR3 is CASSLGTGAGKNIQYF. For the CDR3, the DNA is TGTGCCAGCAGTCTAGGGACAGGGGCGGGGAAAAACATTCAGTACTTC.

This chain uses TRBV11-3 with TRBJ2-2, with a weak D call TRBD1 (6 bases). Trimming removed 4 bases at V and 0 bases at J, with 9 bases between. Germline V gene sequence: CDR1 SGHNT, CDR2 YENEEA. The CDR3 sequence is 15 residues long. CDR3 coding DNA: TGTGCCAGCAGCTCCAGGGGCACGAACACCGGGGAGCTGTTTTTT. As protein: CASSSRGTNTGELFF.

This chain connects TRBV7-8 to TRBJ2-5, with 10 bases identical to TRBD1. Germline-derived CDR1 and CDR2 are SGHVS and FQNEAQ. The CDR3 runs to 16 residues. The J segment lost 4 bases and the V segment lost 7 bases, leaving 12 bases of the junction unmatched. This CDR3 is CASILTPTGGRETQYF. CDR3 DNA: TGTGCCAGCATCCTCACTCCGACAGGGGGCAGAGAGACCCAGTACTTC.

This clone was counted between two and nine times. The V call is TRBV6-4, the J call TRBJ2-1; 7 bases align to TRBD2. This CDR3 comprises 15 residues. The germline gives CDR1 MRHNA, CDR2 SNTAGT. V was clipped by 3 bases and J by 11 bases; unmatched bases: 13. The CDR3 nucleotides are TGTGCCAGCAGTGATGGGCCTAGCGGCTCAATGAAGCAGTTCTTC. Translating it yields CASSDGPSGSMKQFF.

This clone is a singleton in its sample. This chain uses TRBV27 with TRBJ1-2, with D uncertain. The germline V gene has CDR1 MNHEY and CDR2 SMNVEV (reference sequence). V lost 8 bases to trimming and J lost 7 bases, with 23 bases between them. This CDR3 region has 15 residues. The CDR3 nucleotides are TGTGCCAGCGGCTTCCGAAGGTCCCGACGGGGTGGCTACACCTTC. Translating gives CASGFRRSRRGGYTF.

The CDR3 region has the DNA TGTGCCAGCAGCTTAGTTGGCGGGGGCCCAAACAATGAGCAGTTCTTC. Translation: CASSLVGGGPNNEQFF. The chain is built from TRBV7-9 and TRBJ2-1; TRBD2 is a possible D gene (7 bases). Germline CDR1 reads SEHNR; CDR2 reads FQNEAQ (reference sequence). The CDR3 sequence is 16 residues long. Trimming pared 1 base from V and 5 bases from J, leaving 15 bases between.

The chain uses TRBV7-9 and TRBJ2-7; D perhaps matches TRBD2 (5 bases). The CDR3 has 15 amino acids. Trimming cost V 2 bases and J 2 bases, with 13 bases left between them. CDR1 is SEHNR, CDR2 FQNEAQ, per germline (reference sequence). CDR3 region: CASSLSDLTTYEQYF. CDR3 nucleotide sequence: TGTGCCAGCAGCTTATCTGACCTGACTACCTACGAGCAGTACTTC.

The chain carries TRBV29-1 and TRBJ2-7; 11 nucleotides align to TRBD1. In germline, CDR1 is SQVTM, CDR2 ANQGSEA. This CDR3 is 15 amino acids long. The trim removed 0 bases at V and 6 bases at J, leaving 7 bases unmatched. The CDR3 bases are TGCAGCGTTGAAGATCGAGGGACAGGGGGGCGCGAGCAGTACTTC. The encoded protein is CSVEDRGTGGREQYF.

The CDR3 region has the DNA TGCGCCAGCAGTATGGACAGGGCGATTAACACCGGGGAGCTGTTTTTT. Amino acids: CASSMDRAINTGELFF. J is TRBJ2-2 and V is TRBV5-1, with 8 bases lining up with TRBD1. CDR3 length equals 16 residues. Germline V gene data show CDR1 as SGHRS and CDR2 as YFSETQ. Trimming took 5 bases from V and 2 from J; bases not matched to a gene: 8. Together with reference TRBV5-1 and TRBJ2-2, the CDR3 gives the full variable domain: KAGVTQTPRYLIKTRGQQVTLSCSPISGHRSVSWYQQTPGQGLQFLFEYFSETQRNKGNFPGRFSGRQFSNSRSEMNVSTLELGDSALYLCASSMDRAINTGELFFGEGSRLTVL.

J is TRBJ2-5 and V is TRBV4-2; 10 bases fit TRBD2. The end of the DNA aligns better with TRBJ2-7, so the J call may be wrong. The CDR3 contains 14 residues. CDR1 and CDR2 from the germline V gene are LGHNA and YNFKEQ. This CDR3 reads CASTTSGLSYEQYF. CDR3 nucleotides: TGTGCCAGCACGACTAGCGGGTTATCCTACGAGCAGTACTTC.

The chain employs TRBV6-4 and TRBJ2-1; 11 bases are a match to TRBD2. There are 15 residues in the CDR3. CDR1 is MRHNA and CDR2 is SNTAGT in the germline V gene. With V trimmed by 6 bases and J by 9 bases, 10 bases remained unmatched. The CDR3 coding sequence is TGTGCCAGCAGCCTGACTAGCGGGAACTCTGGTGAGCAGTTCTTC. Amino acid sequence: CASSLTSGNSGEQFF.

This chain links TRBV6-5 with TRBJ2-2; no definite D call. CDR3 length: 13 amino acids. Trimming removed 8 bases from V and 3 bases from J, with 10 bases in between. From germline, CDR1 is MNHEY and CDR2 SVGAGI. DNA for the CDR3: TGTGCCAGCGGTCGAGTAGACACCGGGGAGCTGTTTTTT. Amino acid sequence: CASGRVDTGELFF.

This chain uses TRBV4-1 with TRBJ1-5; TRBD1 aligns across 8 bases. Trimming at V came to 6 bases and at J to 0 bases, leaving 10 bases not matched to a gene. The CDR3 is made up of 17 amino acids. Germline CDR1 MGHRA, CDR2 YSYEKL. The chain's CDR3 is CASSLNDRGYSNQPQHF. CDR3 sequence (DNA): TGCGCCAGCAGTCTCAATGACAGGGGCTATAGCAATCAGCCCCAGCATTTT.

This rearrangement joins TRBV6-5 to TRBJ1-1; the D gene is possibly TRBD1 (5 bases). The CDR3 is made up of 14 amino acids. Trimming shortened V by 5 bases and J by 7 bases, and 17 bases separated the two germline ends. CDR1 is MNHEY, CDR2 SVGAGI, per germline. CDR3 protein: CASSLTAGPLEAFF. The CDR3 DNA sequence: TGTGCCAGCAGTCTTACAGCAGGGCCCCTTGAAGCTTTCTTT.

The CDR3 spells CASSLRGTGNEQYF. CDR3 DNA sequence: TGCGCCAGCAGCTTGCGCGGGACGGGGAACGAGCAGTACTTC. V usage is TRBV5-1 and J usage is TRBJ2-7; possibly TRBD2 for D (6 bases). Trimming cost V 1 base and J 5 bases, with 13 bases left between them. Germline values: CDR1 SGHRS, CDR2 YFSETQ. The CDR3 has 14 residues.

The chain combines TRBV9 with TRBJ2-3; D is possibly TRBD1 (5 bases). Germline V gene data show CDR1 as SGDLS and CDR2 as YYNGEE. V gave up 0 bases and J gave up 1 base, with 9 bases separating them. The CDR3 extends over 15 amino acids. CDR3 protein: CASSVEGLGTDTQYF. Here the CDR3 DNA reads TGTGCCAGCAGCGTAGAGGGGCTCGGCACAGATACGCAGTATTTT.

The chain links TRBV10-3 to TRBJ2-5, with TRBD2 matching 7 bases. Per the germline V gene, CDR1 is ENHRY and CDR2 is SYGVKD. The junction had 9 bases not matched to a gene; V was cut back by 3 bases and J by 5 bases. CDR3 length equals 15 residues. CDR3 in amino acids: CAISDPGGGRETQYF. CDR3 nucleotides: TGTGCCATCAGTGACCCCGGCGGGGGTCGGGAGACCCAGTACTTC.

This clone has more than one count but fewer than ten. The CDR3 protein is CASSLVGGYYYEQYF. As DNA, the CDR3 is TGCGCCAGCAGCTTGGTTGGGGGGTACTACTACGAGCAGTACTTC. This chain connects TRBV5-1 to TRBJ2-7; D perhaps matches TRBD2 (6 bases). Germline V gene data show CDR1 as SGHRS and CDR2 as YFSETQ. The CDR3 is made up of 15 amino acids. The V end was cut by 0 bases, the J end by 3 bases, with 13 bases between.

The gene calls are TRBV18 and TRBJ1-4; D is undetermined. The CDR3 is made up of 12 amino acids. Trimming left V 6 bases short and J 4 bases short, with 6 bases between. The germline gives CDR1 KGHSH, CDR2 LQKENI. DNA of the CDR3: TGTGCCAGCTCGCGGAATAATGAAAAACTGTTTTTT. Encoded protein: CASSRNNEKLFF.

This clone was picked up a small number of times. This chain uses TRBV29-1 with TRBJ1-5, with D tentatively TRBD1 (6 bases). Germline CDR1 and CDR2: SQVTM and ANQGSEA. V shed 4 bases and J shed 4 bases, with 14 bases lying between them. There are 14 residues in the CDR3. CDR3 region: CSVVETGGNQPQHF. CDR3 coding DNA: TGCAGCGTTGTTGAGACAGGCGGTAATCAGCCCCAGCATTTT.